The source of this T cell receptor (beta chain) is a study of spatial heterogeneity in lung cancer (dated by TCRdb to about 2019). Study-wide context: More beta-chain than alpha-chain transcripts were consistently detected, likely reflecting higher beta-chain transcript abundance. TCR transcript counts in tumor regions correlated strongly with a T cell transcriptional module score from matched bulk RNA-seq. In the raw uncorrected reads, each unique combination of TCR and UMI appeared more than ten times on average. In non-small cell lung cancer, the study quantitatively compared TCR alpha and beta repertoires across several tumor regions, matched nontumor lung, and blood. TCR repertoire features were related to nonsynonymous mutation counts determined by whole-exome sequencing of tumor tissue. Both alpha and beta chains were TCR-sequenced in around 230 tumor regions, approximately 64 matched nontumor lung samples and 45 to 60 PBMC samples obtained at surgery. Here is what the overall study found, with its caveats: Additional single-cell paired TCR alpha and beta sequencing was considered necessary to confirm, at a functional level, the hypothesis that regional TCRs recognize regional mutations. Counts of ubiquitous and regional expanded TCRs were found to correlate with counts of ubiquitous and regional nonsynonymous mutations, respectively. A correlation was observed between the number of expanded intratumoral alpha and beta TCRs and the tumor nonsynonymous mutation count. Estimated TCR-seq coverage of tumor T cells was only around 7.2% for alpha chains and approximately 12% for beta chains.

The CDR1 and CDR2 encoded by the germline V gene (reference sequence) are LNHDA and SQIVND. The CDR3 contains 15 residues, cysteine and phenylalanine counted. Only the CDR3 region is kept as DNA, spanning 45 bases read in frame from base 1. Trimming removed 9 bases from V and 3 bases from J; the gene matches leave 10 bases unexplained. In this sample, this clonotype turned up a few times. Its antigen specificity is not known. Within one base of it there is no much larger clone, and no base qualities were kept. What the time point label conveys for this sample: sample taken at primary tumor resection. The donors were 60 to 80 patients from the lung TRACERx cohort who had early-stage, untreated non-small cell lung cancer. TCR sequencing used whole RNA extracted from tumor and nontumor lung tissue, or from cryopreserved PBMC samples, without cell sorting. Only patients with enough RNA available from two or more tumor regions were chosen for TCR sequencing. Before selection, tumor and adjacent nontumor lung specimens were reviewed by a lung pathologist.

The library was generated by 5' RACE. TCRdb names NextSeq 500 as the instrument used. In the TCR library protocol, a unique molecular identifier was attached to each TCR cDNA molecule so that PCR and sequencing errors could be corrected. As for the authors' bioinformatics: Decombinator tools were used for TCR identification, UMI-based error correction and CDR3 extraction. Expanded TCRs were defined as those above a frequency of 2 per 1,000, corresponding to the top 1% of the tumor frequency distribution. Expanded tumor TCRs statistically deemed absent (corrected P<0.05) from at least one tumor region were classed as regional, and all other expanded tumor TCRs were classed as ubiquitous. Each repertoire was subsampled 100 times to 5,000 TCRs, after which Renyi diversity was computed with the R vegan package. CDR3 similarity networks were built from amino acid triplet string-kernel similarity, with CDR3s being connected when pairwise similarity was above 0.82. TCRdb reworked the public reads: Q25 trimming with fastp, MiXCR clone assembly, productive beta chains retained. Each CDR3 protein appears once, grouped with its most common genes and DNA. TCRdb's processing, not the authors' own work, is the source of the V and J calls. This sample comprises 6,500 to 10,000 distinct CDR3 sequences, roughly 6.4% of them detected only once. 8.6% of the sample is in the top ten clones.

Here the sequenced sample was lung tumor tissue, taken at surgery. The chain joins TRBV19 to TRBJ1-2; TRBD1 lines up with 10 middle nucleotides. The TCR originated in a male donor with early-stage non-small cell lung cancer. The CDR3: CASRADRGRDYGYTF. DNA sequence: TGTGCCAGCCGAGCCGACAGGGGGCGCGACTATGGCTACACCTTC.